This note documents a single TCR beta chain sequence. The data derive from a study of T cells after yellow fever vaccination. The CDR3 extends over 14 amino acids. The ends were cut back, 5 bases at V and 6 bases at J, with 15 bases in the middle. TCRdb passed the 5' RACE reads through MiXCR, listing each CDR3 protein once. This sample carries 300,000 to 400,000 distinct CDR3 sequences, 8% to 10% of them seen once, and the ten largest clones take under 20%. The source was PBMCs, collected on the day of the first yellow fever vaccination. The rearrangement joins TRBV12-3 or TRBV12-4 to TRBJ2-3, with unresolved D. The source of this sequence is a man younger than 35 who received the YFV17D yellow fever vaccine. CDR3 region: CASSPLLDPDTQYF. The CDR3 DNA sequence: TGTGCCAGCAGTCCCTTACTCGACCCGGATACGCAGTATTTT.